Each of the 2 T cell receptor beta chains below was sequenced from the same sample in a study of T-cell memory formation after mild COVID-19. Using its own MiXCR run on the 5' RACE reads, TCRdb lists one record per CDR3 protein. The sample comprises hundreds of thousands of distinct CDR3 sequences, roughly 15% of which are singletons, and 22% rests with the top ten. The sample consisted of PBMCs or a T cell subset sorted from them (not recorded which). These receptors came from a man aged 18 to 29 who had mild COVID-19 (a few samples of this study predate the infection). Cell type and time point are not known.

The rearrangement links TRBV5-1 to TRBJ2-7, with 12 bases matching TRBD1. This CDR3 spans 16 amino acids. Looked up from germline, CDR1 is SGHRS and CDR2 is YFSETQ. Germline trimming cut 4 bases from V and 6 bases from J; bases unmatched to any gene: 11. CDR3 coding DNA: TGCGCCAGCAGCCTTGCCTCCGGGACAGGGGGCTTCGAGCAGTACTTC. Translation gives CASSLASGTGGFEQYF.

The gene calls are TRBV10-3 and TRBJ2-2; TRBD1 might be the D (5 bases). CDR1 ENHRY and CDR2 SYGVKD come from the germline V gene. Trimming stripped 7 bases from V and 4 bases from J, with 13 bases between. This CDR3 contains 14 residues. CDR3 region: CAINLGRGTGELFF. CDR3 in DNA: TGTGCCATCAATCTGGGGCGCGGCACCGGGGAGCTGTTTTTT.